The entry that follows covers one TCR beta chain sequence. Antigen unknown. This specimen belongs to a study of T-cell memory formation after mild COVID-19. At the level of the study: TCR clustering was largely donor specific. Points from the study as a whole: A second wave expanding day 15 to 37 was CD4+-biased; contracting clones were balanced.

Germline-derived CDR1 and CDR2 are KGHSH and LQKENI. Trimming pared 6 bases from V and 5 bases from J, leaving 13 bases between. This CDR3 has 13 residues. TCRdb reanalysed the 5' RACE reads using MiXCR and keeps one entry per CDR3 protein. Seen here are about half a million distinct CDR3 sequences, around a sixth observed once, and the top ten hold roughly 12%. The receptor's source is an adult woman who had mild COVID-19 (a few samples of this study predate the infection). Cell type and time point are not known. Material: PBMCs or a T cell subset sorted from them (not recorded which). The rearrangement uses TRBV18 and TRBJ2-5; no reliable D call. The CDR3 protein is CASSPRVVETQYF. As DNA, the CDR3 is TGTGCCAGCTCCCCGCGCGTCGTTGAGACCCAGTACTTC.